These T cell receptor beta chains were read from a single sample in a study of blood T cells in healthy people across ages. TCRdb itself ran the 5' RACE reads through MiXCR, one entry per CDR3 protein. The table includes fewer than 800,000 distinct CDR3 sequences, 49% detected once. The sequencing input was blood. These receptors came from a woman aged 60-70 years in good health. Each CDR3 is given with its conserved first and last residue. D genes are given only for firm matches. Not all rows give a size; the values are once, few, many and, for expanded clones, a class.

TRBJ2-5 | NA | few | TRBV5-5 | TGTGCCAGCAGCTTGCGGCCTACTCAAGAGACCCAGTACTTC | CASSLRPTQETQYF
TRBJ1-6 | NA | NA | TRBV7-2 | TGTGCCAGCAGCCAAGCAGGGGCGGTTGCACCCCTCCACTTT | CASSQAGAVAPLHF
TRBJ2-7 | TRBD1 | few | TRBV20-1 | TGCAGTGCAGGGGGCAGGACCTACGAGCAGTACTTC | CSAGGRTYEQYF
TRBJ2-7 | TRBD2 | few | TRBV10-3 | TGTGCCATCAGTGAGTCGGGGACTAGCGGGACTTACGAGCAGTACTTC | CAISESGTSGTYEQYF
TRBJ2-7 | NA | NA | TRBV28 | TGTGCCAGCACTAGGGGACATTCCTCCTACGAGCAGTACTTC | CASTRGHSSYEQYF
TRBJ2-7 | NA | NA | TRBV7-9 | TGTGCCAGCAGCAAAACTAGCTCGCTATACGAGCAGTACTTC | CASSKTSSLYEQYF
TRBJ2-5 | NA | NA | TRBV28 | TGTGCCAGCAGTTACAGGGCCGTTGGGCAGTACTTC | CASSYRAVGQYF
TRBJ2-4 | NA | once | TRBV6-2/TRBV6-3 | TGTGCCAGCAGAAAGACGGGGGAGGTTGACAAAAACATTCAGTACTTC | CASRKTGEVDKNIQYF
TRBJ2-5 | NA | few | TRBV7-6 | TGTGCCAGCAGCTTAGCTTACGAACGTAGGACCCAGTACTTC | CASSLAYERRTQYF
TRBJ2-3 | NA | NA | TRBV6-6 | TGTGCCAGCAGAGGGGGGGGGCCCACAGATACGCAGTATTTT | CASRGGGPTDTQYF
TRBJ2-7 | NA | few | TRBV10-3 | TGTGCCATCAGTCAACCCCTCGTGTACGAGCAGTACTTC | CAISQPLVYEQYF
TRBJ2-3 | NA | many | TRBV29-1 | TGCAGCGTTGACCTTGGGGCTTTGGATACGCAGTATTTT | CSVDLGALDTQYF
TRBJ1-5 | NA | few | TRBV7-2 | TGTGCCAGCAGTCCGGGTGGAGGGGGCAATCAGCCCCAGCATTTT | CASSPGGGGNQPQHF
TRBJ2-7 | TRBD1 | few | TRBV20-1 | TGCAGTGTATCATTCCGGGACAGGGGGTACGAGCAGTACTTC | CSVSFRDRGYEQYF
TRBJ2-1 | NA | NA | TRBV20-1 | TGCAGTGCTAGACTAGCGAGAACCAAATACAATGAGCAGTTCTTC | CSARLARTKYNEQFF
TRBJ2-3 | NA | NA | TRBV7-2 | TGTGCCAGCAGCTTAGGGGTGGGAGTCAGGGCAGATACGCAGTATTTT | CASSLGVGVRADTQYF
TRBJ2-3 | NA | NA | TRBV12-3/TRBV12-4 | TGTGCCAGCCTTAAAGGGAAGACAGATACGCAGTATTTT | CASLKGKTDTQYF
TRBJ1-1 | TRBD1 | NA | TRBV28 | TGTGCCAGCAGGCGGACAGGGGGTATGAACACTGAAGCTTTCTTT | CASRRTGGMNTEAFF
TRBJ2-7 | NA | NA | TRBV5-1 | TGCGCCAGCACACCTAGTCCCTATATTTACGAGCAGTACTTC | CASTPSPYIYEQYF
TRBJ1-1 | TRBD1 | NA | TRBV30 | TGTGCCTGGATGGTACAGGGGAACACCGAAGCTTTCTTT | CAWMVQGNTEAFF
TRBJ2-7 | TRBD1 | few | TRBV5-1 | TGCGCCAGCAGCTTGGTGGCGGGACAGGGACACTACGAGCAGTACTTC | CASSLVAGQGHYEQYF
TRBJ2-7 | NA | NA | TRBV7-9 | TGTGCCAGCAGCCACGAGGGGTTGCGGTACGAGCAGTACTTC | CASSHEGLRYEQYF
TRBJ2-7 | TRBD2 | NA | TRBV5-6 | TGTGCCAGCAGCAGGACTAGCGGGCACTCCTACGAGCAGTACTTC | CASSRTSGHSYEQYF
TRBJ2-1 | TRBD2 | once | TRBV15 | TGTGCCACCAGCAGAGAACGAGCGGGAGATGATGAGCAGTTCTTC | CATSRERAGDDEQFF
TRBJ1-2 | TRBD1 | NA | TRBV2 | TGTGCCAGCAGGGGGACAGGGCAGTATGGCTACACCTTC | CASRGTGQYGYTF
TRBJ1-2 | NA | NA | TRBV6-1 | TGTGCCAGCAGTGTCTACGGGGGGAACTATGGCTACACCTTC | CASSVYGGNYGYTF
TRBJ2-5 | TRBD1 | NA | TRBV5-6 | TGTGCCAGCAGCTTTATTGGGGACAGGGAGGAAGAGACCCAGTACTTC | CASSFIGDREEETQYF
TRBJ2-7 | NA | NA | TRBV28 | TGTGCCAGCACCCCTCCTGGGCAGCAACTAGACGAGCAGTACTTC | CASTPPGQQLDEQYF
TRBJ2-7 | NA | NA | TRBV7-2 | TGTGCCAGCAGCTTAGGAGGAAAGCGGCACTCCGGGTACGAGCAGTACTTC | CASSLGGKRHSGYEQYF
TRBJ1-2 | TRBD1 | NA | TRBV12-3/TRBV12-4 | TGTGCCAGCAGAAGACAGGGGGCGGGAAACTATGGTTACACCTTC | CASRRQGAGNYGYTF
TRBJ2-1 | TRBD2 | few | TRBV20-1 | TGCAGTGCTAGAGATCGGCCTAGCGGGACGTTTAATGAGCAGTTCTTC | CSARDRPSGTFNEQFF
TRBJ2-4 | NA | NA | TRBV3-1 | TGTGCCAGCAGCCGTAGGGGGGCGGACATTCAGTACTTC | CASSRRGADIQYF
TRBJ2-7 | TRBD2 | NA | TRBV20-1 | TGCAGTGCAGCGGGGCTGGGCCAACTAATCCACGAGCAGTACTTC | CSAAGLGQLIHEQYF
TRBJ1-2 | NA | NA | TRBV5-1 | TGCGCCAGCAGCGCCGGGACGGCGACGGGCTATGGCTACACCTTC | CASSAGTATGYGYTF
TRBJ2-1 | TRBD2 | many | TRBV5-1 | TGCGCCAGCAGCTTGGAGGGCGGGAGGGGCAATGAGCAGTTCTTC | CASSLEGGRGNEQFF
TRBJ2-7 | NA | NA | TRBV4-1 | TGCGCCAGCAGCCAAGTAGACGACAGGTCCTACGAGCAGTACTTC | CASSQVDDRSYEQYF
TRBJ2-6 | NA | NA | TRBV10-3 | TGTGCCAGTCAGGAGTCCGGGGCCAACGTCCTGACTTTC | CASQESGANVLTF
TRBJ1-2 | NA | NA | TRBV27 | TGTGCCAGCAGTTTATCGAGTGGAGCTAACTATGGCTACACCTTC | CASSLSSGANYGYTF
TRBJ1-5 | NA | NA | TRBV6-6 | TGTGCCAGCAGTTACTCCTATCCGGGGAATGGCAATCAGCCCCAGCATTTT | CASSYSYPGNGNQPQHF
TRBJ1-4 | TRBD1 | few | TRBV29-1 | TGCAGCGTTGAAGATCTGGGACAGAGTAATGAAAAACTGTTTTTT | CSVEDLGQSNEKLFF
TRBJ1-2 | TRBD1 | few | TRBV6-5 | TGTGCCAGCAGTGTCAGACAGGGCGGCTATGGCTACACCTTC | CASSVRQGGYGYTF